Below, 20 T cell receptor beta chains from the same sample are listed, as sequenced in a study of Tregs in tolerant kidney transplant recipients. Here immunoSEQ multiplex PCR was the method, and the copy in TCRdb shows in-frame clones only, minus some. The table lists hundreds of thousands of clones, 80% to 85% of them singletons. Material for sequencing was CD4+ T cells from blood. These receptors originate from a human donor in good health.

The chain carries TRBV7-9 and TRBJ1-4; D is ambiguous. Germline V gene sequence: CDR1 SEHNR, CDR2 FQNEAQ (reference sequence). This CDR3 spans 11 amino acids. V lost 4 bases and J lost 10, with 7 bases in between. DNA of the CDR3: TGTGCCAGCAGCTCGGGGTCAAAACTGTTTTTT. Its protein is CASSSGSKLFF.

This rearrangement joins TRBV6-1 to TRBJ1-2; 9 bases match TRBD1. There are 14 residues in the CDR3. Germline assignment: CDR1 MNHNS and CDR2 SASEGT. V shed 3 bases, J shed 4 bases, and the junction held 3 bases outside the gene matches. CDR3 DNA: TGTGCCAGCAGTGAGGGGACAGGGCTCTATGGCTACACCTTC. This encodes CASSEGTGLYGYTF.

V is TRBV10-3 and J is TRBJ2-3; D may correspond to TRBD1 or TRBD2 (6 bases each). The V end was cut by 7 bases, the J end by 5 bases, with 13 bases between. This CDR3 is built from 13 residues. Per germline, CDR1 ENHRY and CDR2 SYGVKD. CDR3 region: CAITRGLEDTQYF. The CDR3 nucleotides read TGTGCCATCACCCGGGGGCTGGAAGATACGCAGTATTTT.

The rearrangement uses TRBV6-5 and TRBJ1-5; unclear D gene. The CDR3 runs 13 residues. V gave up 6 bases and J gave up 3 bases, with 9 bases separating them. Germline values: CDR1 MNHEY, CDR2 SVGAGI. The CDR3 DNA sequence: TGTGCCAGCAGCCTAAGTATCAATCAGCCCCAGCATTTT. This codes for CASSLSINQPQHF.

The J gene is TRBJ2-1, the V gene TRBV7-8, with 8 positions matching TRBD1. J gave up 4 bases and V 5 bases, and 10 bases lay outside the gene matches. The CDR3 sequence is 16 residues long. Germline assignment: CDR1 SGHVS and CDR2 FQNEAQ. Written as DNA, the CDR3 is TGTGCCAGCAGCCCAATCCGGACAGGGCCTTACAATGAGCAGTTCTTC. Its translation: CASSPIRTGPYNEQFF.

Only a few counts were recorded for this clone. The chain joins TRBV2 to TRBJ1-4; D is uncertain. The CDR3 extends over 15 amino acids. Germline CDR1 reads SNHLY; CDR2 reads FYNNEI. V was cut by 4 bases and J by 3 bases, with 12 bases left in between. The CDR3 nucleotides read TGTGCCAGCAGTGGAGGTTATTGGGCTAATGAAAAACTGTTTTTT. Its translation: CASSGGYWANEKLFF. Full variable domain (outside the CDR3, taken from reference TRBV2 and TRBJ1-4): EPEVTQTPSHQVTQMGQEVILRCVPISNHLYFYWYRQILGQKVEFLVSFYNNEISEKSEIFDDQFSVERPDGSNFTLKIRSTKLEDSAMYFCASSGGYWANEKLFFGSGTQLSVL.

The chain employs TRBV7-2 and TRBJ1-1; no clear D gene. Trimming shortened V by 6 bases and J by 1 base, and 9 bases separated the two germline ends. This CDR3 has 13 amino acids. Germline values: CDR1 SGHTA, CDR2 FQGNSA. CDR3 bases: TGTGCCAGCAGAAGTCGGCGGAACACTGAAGCTTTCTTT. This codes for CASRSRRNTEAFF.

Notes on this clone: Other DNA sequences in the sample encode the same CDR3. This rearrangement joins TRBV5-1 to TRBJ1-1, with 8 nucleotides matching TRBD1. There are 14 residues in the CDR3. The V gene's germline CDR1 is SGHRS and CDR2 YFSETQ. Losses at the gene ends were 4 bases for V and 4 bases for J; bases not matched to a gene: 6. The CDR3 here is CASSAGQGGTEAFF. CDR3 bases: TGCGCCAGCAGCGCAGGACAGGGAGGCACTGAAGCTTTCTTT.

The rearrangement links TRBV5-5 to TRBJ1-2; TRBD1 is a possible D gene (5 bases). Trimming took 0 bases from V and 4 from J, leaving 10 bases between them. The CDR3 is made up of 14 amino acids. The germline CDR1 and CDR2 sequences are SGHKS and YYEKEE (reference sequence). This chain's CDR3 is CASSLVVTVYGYTF. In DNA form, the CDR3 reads TGTGCCAGCAGCTTGGTTGTGACAGTCTATGGCTACACCTTC.

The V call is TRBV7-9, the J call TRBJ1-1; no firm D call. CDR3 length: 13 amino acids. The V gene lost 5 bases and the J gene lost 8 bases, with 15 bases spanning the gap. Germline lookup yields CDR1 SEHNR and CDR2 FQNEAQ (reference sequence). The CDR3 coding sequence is TGTGCCAGCAGCCCCCGTACCATGAAGGAAGCTTTCTTT. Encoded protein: CASSPRTMKEAFF.

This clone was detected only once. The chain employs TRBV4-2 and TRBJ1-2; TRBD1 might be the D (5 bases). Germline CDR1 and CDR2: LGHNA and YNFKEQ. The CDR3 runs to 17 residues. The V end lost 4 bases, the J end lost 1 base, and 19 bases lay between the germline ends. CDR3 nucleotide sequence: TGTGCCAGCAGCCCAGCGGGGCAGGGCGATTATAACTATGGCTACACCTTC. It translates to CASSPAGQGDYNYGYTF.

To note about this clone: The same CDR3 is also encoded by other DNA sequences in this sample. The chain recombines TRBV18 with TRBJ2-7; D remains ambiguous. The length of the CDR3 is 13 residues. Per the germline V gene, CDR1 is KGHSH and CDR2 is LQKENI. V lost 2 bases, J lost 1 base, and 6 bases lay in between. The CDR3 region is CASSPAPSYEQYF. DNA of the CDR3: TGTGCCAGCTCACCAGCCCCATCCTACGAGCAGTACTTC.

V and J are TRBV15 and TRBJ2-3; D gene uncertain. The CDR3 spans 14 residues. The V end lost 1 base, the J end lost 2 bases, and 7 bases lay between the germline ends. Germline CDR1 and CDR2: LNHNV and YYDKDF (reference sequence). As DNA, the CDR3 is TGTGCCACCAGCAGAGGGGAACTCACAGATACGCAGTATTTT. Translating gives CATSRGELTDTQYF.

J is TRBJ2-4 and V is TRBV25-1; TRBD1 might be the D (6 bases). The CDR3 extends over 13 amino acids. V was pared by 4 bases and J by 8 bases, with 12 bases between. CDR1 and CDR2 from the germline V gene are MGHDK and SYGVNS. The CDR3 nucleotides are TGTGCCAGCAGTGGGACAGCCCAACACATTCAGTACTTC. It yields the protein CASSGTAQHIQYF.

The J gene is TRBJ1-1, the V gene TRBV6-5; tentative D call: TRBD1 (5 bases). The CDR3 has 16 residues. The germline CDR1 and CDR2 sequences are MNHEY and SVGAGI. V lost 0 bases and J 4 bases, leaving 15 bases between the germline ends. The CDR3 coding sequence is TGTGCCAGCAGTTACTCGAATAGGGGTTCAGGCACTGAAGCTTTCTTT. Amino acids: CASSYSNRGSGTEAFF.

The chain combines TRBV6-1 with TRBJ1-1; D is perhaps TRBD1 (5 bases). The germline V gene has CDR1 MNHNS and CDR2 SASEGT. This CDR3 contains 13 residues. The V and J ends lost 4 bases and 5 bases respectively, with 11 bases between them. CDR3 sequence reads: CASSATEETEAFF. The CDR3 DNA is TGTGCCAGCAGTGCGACAGAGGAGACTGAAGCTTTCTTT.

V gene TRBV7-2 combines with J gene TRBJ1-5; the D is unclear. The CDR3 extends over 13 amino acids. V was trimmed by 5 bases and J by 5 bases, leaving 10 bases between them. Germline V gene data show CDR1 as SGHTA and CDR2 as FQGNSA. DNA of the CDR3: TGTGCCAGCAGCCCCCGCTCGTATCAGCCCCAGCATTTT. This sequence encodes CASSPRSYQPQHF.

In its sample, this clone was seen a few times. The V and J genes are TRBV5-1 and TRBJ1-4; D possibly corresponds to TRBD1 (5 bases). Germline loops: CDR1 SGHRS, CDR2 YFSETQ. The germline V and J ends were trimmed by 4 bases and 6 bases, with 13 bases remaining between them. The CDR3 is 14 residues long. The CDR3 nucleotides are TGCGCCAGCAGCACCGGGACTTCCGATGAAAAACTGTTTTTT. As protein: CASSTGTSDEKLFF.

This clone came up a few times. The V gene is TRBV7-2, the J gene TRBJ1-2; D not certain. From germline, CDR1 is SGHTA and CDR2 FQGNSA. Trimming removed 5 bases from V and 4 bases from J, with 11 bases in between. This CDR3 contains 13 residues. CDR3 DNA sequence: TGTGCCAGCAGCCCGAGTGGGATCTATGGCTACACCTTC. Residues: CASSPSGIYGYTF.

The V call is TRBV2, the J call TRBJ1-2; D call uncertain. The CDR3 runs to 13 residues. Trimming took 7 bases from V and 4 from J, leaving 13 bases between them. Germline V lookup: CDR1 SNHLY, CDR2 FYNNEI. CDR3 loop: CASNSDVVYGYTF. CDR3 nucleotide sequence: TGTGCCAGCAATTCTGACGTCGTCTATGGCTACACCTTC. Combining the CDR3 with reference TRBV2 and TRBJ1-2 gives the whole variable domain EPEVTQTPSHQVTQMGQEVILRCVPISNHLYFYWYRQILGQKVEFLVSFYNNEISEKSEIFDDQFSVERPDGSNFTLKIRSTKLEDSAMYFCASNSDVVYGYTFGSGTRLTVV.